These 23 T cell receptor beta chains were sequenced from one sample in a study of OX40 agonist ivuxolimab in advanced cancers. The library relied on the immunoSEQ multiplex PCR assay. TCRdb retrieved this table from immuneACCESS and kept in-frame rearrangements only. Not all clones are present; in checked studies, unresolved V genes account for under half, and no reason is known for the remainder. This sample is represented by 60,000 to 85,000 clones; 80% to 90% of them were singletons. The leading ten clones occupy about 0.57% of the sample. Here the sequenced sample was CD4+ or CD8+ T cells sorted from blood, taken in a trial of the OX40 agonist ivuxolimab. These receptors were obtained from an adult with an advanced solid tumor such as melanoma, head and neck, liver or kidney cancer.

The genes are TRBV19 and TRBJ2-2; TRBD1 might be the D (6 bases). This CDR3 has 15 residues. From germline, CDR1 is LNHDA and CDR2 SQIVND (reference sequence). The V and J ends lost 6 bases and 4 bases respectively, with 15 bases between them. The CDR3 DNA follows: TGTGCCAGTAGGGACGACAGGTTGGGCACCGGGGAGCTGTTTTTT. Translated: CASRDDRLGTGELFF.

The chain uses TRBV2 and TRBJ2-5; no reliable D call. The end of the DNA aligns better with TRBJ2-7, so the J call may be wrong. The germline gives CDR1 SNHLY, CDR2 FYNNEI. The CDR3 covers 12 residues. CDR3 sequence reads: CASSHPTYEQYF. The DNA of the CDR3 is TGTGCCAGCAGCCATCCTACCTACGAGCAGTACTTC.

The chain is built from TRBV7-8 and TRBJ1-1; D unclear. Trimming pared 1 base from V and 1 base from J, leaving 4 bases between. The CDR3 is made up of 13 amino acids. The germline V gene encodes CDR1 SGHVS and CDR2 FQNEAQ. The CDR3 coding sequence is TGTGCCAGCAGCTTAGTACGGAACACTGAAGCTTTCTTT. It yields the protein CASSLVRNTEAFF.

The chain combines TRBV2 with TRBJ2-7; possibly TRBD1 or TRBD2 for D (5 bases each). This CDR3 region has 14 residues. Between the trimmed V and J ends, which lost 6 bases and 5 bases, there was a span of 17 bases. Germline V CDR1 and CDR2: SNHLY, FYNNEI. CDR3 sequence reads: CASRLLRDPHEQYF. The CDR3 DNA reads TGTGCCAGCAGACTACTTCGGGACCCCCACGAGCAGTACTTC. Based on the CDR3 plus reference TRBV2 and TRBJ2-7, the full variable domain is EPEVTQTPSHQVTQMGQEVILRCVPISNHLYFYWYRQILGQKVEFLVSFYNNEISEKSEIFDDQFSVERPDGSNFTLKIRSTKLEDSAMYFCASRLLRDPHEQYFGPGTRLTVT.

This chain connects TRBV18 to TRBJ1-1; D unresolved. V was trimmed by 8 bases and J by 1 base, leaving 20 bases between them. CDR1 KGHSH and CDR2 LQKENI come from the germline V gene. The CDR3 covers 16 residues. CDR3 DNA: TGTGCCAGCACCCCCGTTGGGGTGCGAACGAACACTGAAGCTTTCTTT. This translates into CASTPVGVRTNTEAFF.

The V call is TRBV29-1, the J call TRBJ1-1; 11 nucleotides line up with TRBD1. Germline assignment: CDR1 SQVTM and CDR2 ANQGSEA. The CDR3 is made up of 14 amino acids. The V gene end was trimmed by 6 bases and the J gene end by 1 base; junction bases not matched to a gene: 4. The CDR3 DNA is TGCAGCGTAGGACAGGGGGCGACGAACACTGAAGCTTTCTTT. Amino acids: CSVGQGATNTEAFF.

The chain employs TRBV12-5 and TRBJ2-7; possible D gene TRBD2, 5 bases. Germline values: CDR1 LGHNT, CDR2 FRNRAP. V lost 6 bases and J 3 bases, leaving 9 bases between the germline ends. CDR3 length equals 12 residues. The CDR3 spells CASGATSYEQYF. The CDR3 DNA reads TGTGCTAGTGGGGCAACTAGCTACGAGCAGTACTTC.

This chain links TRBV7-6 with TRBJ2-2; D gene uncertain. The CDR3 is made up of 14 amino acids. V was cut by 0 bases and J by 6 bases, with 8 bases left in between. CDR1 and CDR2 from the germline V gene are SGHVS and FNYEAQ. This CDR3 reads CASSLAVGAGELFF. For the CDR3, the DNA is TGTGCCAGCAGCTTAGCGGTTGGGGCCGGGGAGCTGTTTTTT.

In its sample, this clone was seen a few times. This rearrangement joins TRBV19 to TRBJ1-5; no clear D gene. V lost 3 bases to trimming and J lost 0 bases, with 9 bases between them. CDR1 is LNHDA, CDR2 SQIVND, per germline (reference sequence). This CDR3 comprises 15 residues. The CDR3 is CASSILPTSNQPQHF. In DNA, the CDR3 is TGTGCCAGTAGTATTTTGCCAACTAGCAATCAGCCCCAGCATTTT.

The chain couples TRBV5-1 to TRBJ2-3, with TRBD1 identical over 7 bases. With 2 bases clipped from V and 4 bases from J, the junction kept 1 base outside the gene matches. Germline-derived CDR1 and CDR2 are SGHRS and YFSETQ. The length of the CDR3 is 13 residues. The CDR3 here is CASSLGGPDTQYF. In nucleotides, the CDR3 is TGCGCCAGCAGCTTAGGGGGCCCAGATACGCAGTATTTT. Variable domain in full (rest from reference TRBV5-1 and TRBJ2-3): KAGVTQTPRYLIKTRGQQVTLSCSPISGHRSVSWYQQTPGQGLQFLFEYFSETQRNKGNFPGRFSGRQFSNSRSEMNVSTLELGDSALYLCASSLGGPDTQYFGPGTRLTVL.

V is TRBV6-6 and J is TRBJ2-7; a possible D gene is TRBD1 (6 bases). The V and J ends lost 6 bases and 1 base respectively, with 10 bases between them. Germline V gives CDR1 MNHNY, CDR2 SVGAGI (reference sequence). This CDR3 region has 13 residues. This CDR3 reads CASSLDRSYEQYF. CDR3 DNA: TGTGCCAGCAGCCTGGACAGATCCTACGAGCAGTACTTC.

The CDR3 nucleotides are TGTGCCAGCAGCTTGTTCACTGGGTACGAGCAGTACTTC. It is translated as CASSLFTGYEQYF. The chain recombines TRBV7-3 with TRBJ2-7; D unclear. Germline CDR1 reads SGHTA; CDR2 reads FQGTGA. Trimming cost V 3 bases and J 4 bases, with 10 bases left between them. The CDR3 is made up of 13 amino acids.

V gene TRBV28 combines with J gene TRBJ2-1; TRBD2 is a possible D gene (5 bases). Trimming took 6 bases from V and 4 from J, leaving 13 bases between them. From germline, CDR1 is MDHEN and CDR2 SYDVKM. The CDR3 totals 14 residues. The CDR3 DNA is TGTGCCAGCAGCCCGAGCGGAGTGTACAATGAGCAGTTCTTC. It encodes CASSPSGVYNEQFF. Together with reference TRBV28 and TRBJ2-1, the CDR3 gives the full variable domain: DVKVTQSSRYLVKRTGEKVFLECVQDMDHENMFWYRQDPGLGLRLIYFSYDVKMKEKGDIPEGYSVSREKKERFSLILESASTNQTSMYLCASSPSGVYNEQFFGPGTRLTVL.

The V call is TRBV30, the J call TRBJ2-1, with TRBD2 as a possible D gene (6 bases). CDR1 and CDR2 (germline): GTSNPN, SVGIG (reference sequence). Trimming shortened V by 2 bases and J by 10 bases, and 12 bases separated the two germline ends. The CDR3 runs to 12 residues. This chain's CDR3 is CAWSRREEEQFF. The CDR3 DNA reads as TGTGCCTGGAGTAGGAGGGAGGAAGAGCAGTTCTTC.

The chain joins TRBV6-5 to TRBJ1-5; perhaps TRBD1 as D (5 bases). CDR3 size: 15 residues. Trimming left V 7 bases short and J 0 bases short, with 13 bases between. Germline V gives CDR1 MNHEY, CDR2 SVGAGI. CDR3 sequence reads: CASKRGLTSNQPQHF. Written as DNA, the CDR3 is TGTGCCAGCAAAAGGGGATTGACTAGCAATCAGCCCCAGCATTTT.

V gene TRBV6-1 combines with J gene TRBJ1-6; no reliable D call. CDR1 and CDR2 from the germline V gene are MNHNS and SASEGT. This CDR3 is built from 13 residues. The ends were cut back, 5 bases at V and 10 bases at J, with 12 bases in the middle. CDR3 sequence: CASSYQERSPLHF. Here the CDR3 DNA reads TGTGCCAGCAGTTATCAGGAGAGGTCACCCCTCCACTTT.

The chain has TRBV13 and TRBJ2-5, with D possibly being TRBD2 (6 bases). Germline CDR1 is PRHDT and CDR2 is FYEKMQ (reference sequence). V lost 3 bases to trimming and J lost 5 bases, with 10 bases between them. This CDR3 spans 13 amino acids. DNA for the CDR3: TGTGCCAGCAGCTTCATCGGAGGGGAGACCCAGTACTTC. Protein: CASSFIGGETQYF.

Here the CDR3 reads CASSTRYPGISSTDTQYF. In DNA, the CDR3 is TGCGCCAGCAGCACCCGGTATCCGGGGATCTCTAGCACAGATACGCAGTATTTT. This chain links TRBV5-1 with TRBJ2-3; D is possibly TRBD2 (5 bases). There are 18 residues in the CDR3. The germline V gene has CDR1 SGHRS and CDR2 YFSETQ. V lost 4 bases and J 0 bases, leaving 21 bases between the germline ends.

This clone has a single count. V and J are TRBV19 and TRBJ2-2; maybe TRBD2 (7 bases). With 4 bases removed from V and 1 base from J, the gap between germline ends came to 10 bases. The CDR3 spans 15 residues. CDR1 is LNHDA and CDR2 is SQIVND in the germline V gene (reference sequence). CDR3 nucleotides: TGTGCCAGTAGTAGGGGGGGACAGAACACCGGGGAGCTGTTTTTT. This translates into CASSRGGQNTGELFF.

J is TRBJ2-3 and V is TRBV9, with 9 nucleotides matching TRBD2. The V gene's germline CDR1 is SGDLS and CDR2 YYNGEE. V shed 5 bases, J shed 0 bases, and the junction held 10 bases outside the gene matches. The length of the CDR3 is 17 residues. Here the CDR3 DNA reads TGTGCCAGCAGTCTAGACCCCGCGGGAGGGAGCACAGATACGCAGTATTTT. Its translation: CASSLDPAGGSTDTQYF.

This clone was recorded only once. This chain links TRBV5-5 with TRBJ2-7, with TRBD1 matching over 8 bases. Trimming at V came to 5 bases and at J to 0 bases, leaving 10 bases not matched to a gene. The CDR3 runs 16 residues. Germline loops: CDR1 SGHKS, CDR2 YYEKEE (reference sequence). The CDR3 loop is CASRPDRVGGSYEQYF. The DNA for the CDR3 is TGTGCCAGCAGACCGGACAGGGTGGGAGGCTCCTACGAGCAGTACTTC.

This clone has a handful of counts. The gene calls are TRBV18 and TRBJ1-1; no firm D call. From germline, CDR1 is KGHSH and CDR2 LQKENI. The CDR3 sequence is 14 residues long. Deletions cut 3 bases from V and 1 base from J, with 9 bases between. CDR3: CASSPRIQNTEAFF. DNA of the CDR3: TGTGCCAGCTCACCGAGGATACAGAACACTGAAGCTTTCTTT. Variable domain in full (rest from reference TRBV18 and TRBJ1-1): NAGVMQNPRHLVRRRGQEARLRCSPMKGHSHVYWYRQLPEEGLKFMVYLQKENIIDESGMPKERFSAEFPKEGPSILRIQQVVRGDSAAYFCASSPRIQNTEAFFGQGTRLTVV.

The V call is TRBV10-1, the J call TRBJ2-5, with TRBD2 matching 12 bases. The CDR3 runs 15 residues. Unmatched junction bases numbered 1, after V lost 3 bases and J lost 2 bases. Germline lookup yields CDR1 WNHNN and CDR2 SYGVQD (reference sequence). The CDR3 DNA follows: TGCGCCAGCAGTGAAGGACTAGCGGGACAAGAGACCCAGTACTTC. Protein: CASSEGLAGQETQYF.